The sequence of this TCR beta chain was determined in a study of regulatory T cells in long-lasting Graves disease. For the study at large: Persistence in Graves' disease denoted antithyroid drug use beyond 5 years alongside positive TSH receptor antibodies.

Time point noted: persistent/refractory GD, antithyroid drugs over 5 years with positive TRAb. With RNA extracted from PBMCs as input, the TCR library was made. Graves' disease diagnoses followed American Thyroid Association guidelines. Arm-PCR of CDR3 regions and iRepertoire HTBI primers were used to build TCR beta libraries. MiXCR was run by TCRdb on the multiplex PCR reads, yielding one entry per CDR3 protein. The sample shows 500,000 to 700,000 distinct CDR3 sequences, about 32% of them seen only once. V dropped 5 bases and J dropped 0 bases, with 17 bases sitting between them. Germline V gene sequence: CDR1 SGHRS, CDR2 YFSETQ. CDR3 length equals 16 residues.

The V and J genes are TRBV5-1 and TRBJ1-2, with D perhaps matching TRBD1 (5 bases). This clonotype originated in a female donor with Graves disease. The material sequenced was peripheral blood mononuclear cells (PBMCs), taken when the disease was refractory, from a patient treated with antithyroid drugs. CDR3 DNA sequence: TGCGCCAGCAGTTCGGATGTGGGGCTCCCTAACTATGGCTACACCTTC. Translating it yields CASSSDVGLPNYGYTF.